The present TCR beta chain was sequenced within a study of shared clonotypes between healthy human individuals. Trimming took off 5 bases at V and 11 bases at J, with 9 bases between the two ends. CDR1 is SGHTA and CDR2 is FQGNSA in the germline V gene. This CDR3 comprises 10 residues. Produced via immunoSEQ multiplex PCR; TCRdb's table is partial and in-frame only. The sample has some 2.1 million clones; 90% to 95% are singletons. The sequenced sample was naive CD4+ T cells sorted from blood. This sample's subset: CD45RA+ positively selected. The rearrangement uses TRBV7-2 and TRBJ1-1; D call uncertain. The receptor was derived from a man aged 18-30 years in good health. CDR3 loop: CASSHREAFF. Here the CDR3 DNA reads TGTGCCAGCAGCCATCGAGAGGCTTTCTTT.